These 18 T cell receptor beta chains were all obtained from the same sample, sequenced in a study of graft-versus-host responses after intestinal transplantation. Assay: immunoSEQ multiplex PCR; the TCRdb copy retains only in-frame clones and omits some. The sample yields under 100,000 clones, 80% to 95% seen once. The sample consisted of PBMCs, taken approximately 420 days after intestinal transplant. The receptors stem from a human patient who received an intestinal transplant, so some T cells may come from the graft donor.

For the CDR3, the DNA is TGTGCCAGCAGTAGGGACAGCCGTAGCAATCAGCCCCAGCATTTT. As protein: CASSRDSRSNQPQHF. The chain has TRBV6-5 and TRBJ1-5; 7 bases agree with TRBD1. Per germline, CDR1 MNHEY and CDR2 SVGAGI. This CDR3 is 15 amino acids long. V was pared by 5 bases and J by 0 bases, with 4 bases of the junction left unmatched.

This chain uses TRBV6-5 with TRBJ2-2; D is unclear. CDR1 and CDR2 (germline): MNHEY, SVGAGI. The CDR3 loop spans 10 amino acids. V was clipped by 10 bases and J by 8 bases, with 8 bases between them. The CDR3 DNA reads TGTGCCACCTTCCTTGGGGAGCTGTTTTTT. This gives the protein CATFLGELFF.

The chain couples TRBV6-1 to TRBJ1-3, with a possible D match to TRBD1 (5 bases). Trimming shortened V by 6 bases and J by 3 bases, and 12 bases separated the two germline ends. In germline, CDR1 is MNHNS, CDR2 SASEGT. The CDR3 is made up of 14 amino acids. CDR3 loop: CASREGPGGNTIYF. The CDR3, as DNA: TGTGCCAGCAGGGAGGGACCAGGTGGAAACACCATATATTTT.

The V and J genes are TRBV13 and TRBJ1-1, with 8 bases matching TRBD1. The CDR3 consists of 13 residues. CDR1 is PRHDT and CDR2 is FYEKMQ in the germline V gene (reference sequence). J lost 4 bases, V lost 5 bases, and 3 bases had no gene match. The CDR3 region is CASSQGAPTEAFF. In DNA form, the CDR3 reads TGTGCCAGCAGCCAGGGGGCGCCCACTGAAGCTTTCTTT.

The chain joins TRBV14 to TRBJ2-7; 10 bases align to TRBD1. V was pared by 3 bases and J by 6 bases, with 5 bases of the junction left unmatched. Germline lookup yields CDR1 SGHDN and CDR2 FVKESK. The CDR3 has 14 residues. The CDR3 region has the DNA TGTGCCAGCAGCCAGGACAGGGGGTTCGGCGAGCAGTACTTC. Encoded protein: CASSQDRGFGEQYF.

This chain links TRBV11-3 with TRBJ2-2; 8 bases agree with TRBD2. Trimming cost V 3 bases and J 0 bases; bases outside gene matches: 6. From germline, CDR1 is SGHNT and CDR2 YENEEA. The CDR3 length is 17 residues. The CDR3 sequence: CASSFVGGGSNTGELFF. The CDR3 nucleotides read TGTGCCAGCAGCTTTGTCGGCGGGGGGTCGAACACCGGGGAGCTGTTTTTT.

The chain joins TRBV7-3 to TRBJ2-3; D not certain. Germline lookup yields CDR1 SGHTA and CDR2 FQGTGA. The germline V and J ends were trimmed by 0 bases and 4 bases, with 8 bases remaining between them. This CDR3 has 14 amino acids. CDR3 DNA sequence: TGTGCCAGCAGCTTAACCGGGCCAGCAGATACGCAGTATTTT. Amino acid sequence: CASSLTGPADTQYF.

J is TRBJ2-6 and V is TRBV7-6; D may be TRBD1 (7 bases). V lost 3 bases and J lost 0, with 18 bases in between. CDR1 is SGHVS, CDR2 FNYEAQ, per germline. The CDR3 contains 19 residues. The CDR3, as DNA: TGTGCCAGCAGCTTGGGTTTCGGGACAGCGGGCTCTGGGGCCAACGTCCTGACTTTC. Translation: CASSLGFGTAGSGANVLTF.

The chain uses TRBV11-2 and TRBJ2-5; D not resolved. The germline V and J ends were trimmed by 3 bases and 5 bases, with 7 bases remaining between them. This CDR3 has 12 residues. The V gene's germline CDR1 is SGHAT and CDR2 FQNNGV. In DNA form, the CDR3 reads TGTGCCAGCAGCTTGGGTGTGGAGACCCAGTACTTC. Protein: CASSLGVETQYF. Using reference TRBV11-2 and TRBJ2-5 for the parts outside the CDR3, the full variable domain is EAGVAQSPRYKIIEKRQSVAFWCNPISGHATLYWYQQILGQGPKLLIQFQNNGVVDDSQLPKDRFSAERLKGVDSTLKIQPAKLEDSAVYLCASSLGVETQYFGPGTRLLVL.

As to this clone: An end of the junction differs from the germline gene, which may be a read error. CDR3 DNA sequence: TGTGCCGGCAGCGATGCCTACGAGCAGTACTTC. The encoded protein is CAGSDAYEQYF. The V call is TRBV7-9, the J call TRBJ2-7; D remains ambiguous. The CDR3 has 11 amino acids. CDR1 and CDR2 (germline): SEHNR, FQNEAQ (reference sequence).

V is TRBV7-9 and J is TRBJ2-1; 8 bases are shared with TRBD2. Germline CDR1 and CDR2: SEHNR and FQNEAQ (reference sequence). This CDR3 spans 16 amino acids. The V and J ends lost 3 bases and 2 bases, in that order; junction bases with no gene match: 6. The CDR3 region is CASSFPPGGAYNEQFF. The CDR3 nucleotides are TGTGCCAGCAGCTTCCCCCCGGGGGGGGCCTACAATGAGCAGTTCTTC.

This chain uses TRBV18 with TRBJ2-1, with 8 bases lining up with TRBD2. Trimming at V came to 2 bases and at J to 6 bases, leaving 12 bases not matched to a gene. This CDR3 has 17 amino acids. Germline V gives CDR1 KGHSH, CDR2 LQKENI. CDR3 in DNA: TGTGCCAGCTCACCATCCGCCGGGGCGGGGGGCCCCAATGAGCAGTTCTTC. Translating gives CASSPSAGAGGPNEQFF.

The chain carries TRBV5-6 and TRBJ1-2; tentatively, D is TRBD1 (5 bases). This CDR3 comprises 15 residues. CDR1 and CDR2 (germline): SGHDT, YYEEEE. Trimming cost V 3 bases and J 5 bases, with 17 bases left between them. CDR3 nucleotide sequence: TGTGCCAGCAGCTCACAGGACCTAATATGGTATGGCTACACCTTC. It translates to CASSSQDLIWYGYTF.

This clone was detected once. This rearrangement joins TRBV15 to TRBJ2-7, with 10 bases aligning to TRBD2. The CDR3 sequence is 14 residues long. V gave up 4 bases and J gave up 2 bases; unmatched junction bases: 2. The V gene's germline CDR1 is LNHNV and CDR2 YYDKDF (reference sequence). The CDR3 reads CATSKSGGAYEQYF. DNA of the CDR3: TGTGCCACCAGCAAGAGCGGGGGGGCCTACGAGCAGTACTTC. The full variable domain, completed using reference TRBV15 and TRBJ2-7, is DAMVIQNPRYQVTQFGKPVTLSCSQTLNHNVMYWYQQKSSQAPKLLFHYYDKDFNNEADTPDNFQSRRPNTSFCFLDIRSPGLGDTAMYLCATSKSGGAYEQYFGPGTRLTVT.

The genes are TRBV29-1 and TRBJ2-7; D remains ambiguous. The CDR3 sequence is 14 residues long. Germline V gene lookup returns CDR1 SQVTM and CDR2 ANQGSEA. Trimming removed 4 bases at V and 0 bases at J, with 13 bases between. The CDR3 reads CSVAPSWGSYEQYF. CDR3 bases: TGCAGCGTTGCACCCAGTTGGGGCTCCTACGAGCAGTACTTC.

The chain uses TRBV6-6 and TRBJ2-2, with 9 positions matching TRBD1. V lost 5 bases to trimming and J lost 10 bases; unmatched junction nucleotides: 8. The CDR3 sequence is 14 residues long. CDR1 is MNHNY and CDR2 is SVGAGI in the germline V gene (reference sequence). The CDR3 protein is CASSTGTGFEELFF. CDR3 nucleotides: TGTGCCAGCAGTACCGGGACAGGGTTCGAGGAGCTGTTTTTT.

The chain couples TRBV10-3 to TRBJ1-1; D may be TRBD1 (6 bases). This CDR3 is 12 amino acids long. Trimming shortened V by 5 bases and J by 5 bases, and 9 bases separated the two germline ends. CDR1 is ENHRY, CDR2 SYGVKD, per germline. The CDR3: CAISTGRTEAFF. CDR3 DNA sequence: TGTGCCATCAGTACAGGGCGTACTGAAGCTTTCTTT.

The V and J genes are TRBV10-3 and TRBJ2-3, with no clear D. Germline V CDR1 and CDR2: ENHRY, SYGVKD. Trimming took 6 bases from V and 5 from J, leaving 9 bases between them. CDR3 length equals 12 residues. The chain's CDR3 is CAIRVDGDTQYF. The CDR3 DNA reads TGTGCCATCAGAGTCGACGGAGATACGCAGTATTTT.